Following are 10 T cell receptor beta chains from one sample sequenced in a study of early T cells in non-severe SARS-CoV-2 infection. Using its own MiXCR run on the 5' RACE reads, TCRdb lists one record per CDR3 protein. The table has under 60,000 distinct CDR3 sequences, around 8% seen once. The sequenced material came from whole blood. The source of these receptors is an adult who was a healthcare worker with PCR-confirmed SARS-CoV-2 infection or an uninfected control (not recorded which).

This clonotype was seen a handful of times. J is TRBJ1-1 and V is TRBV6-5; 7 nucleotides agree with TRBD1. J gave up 4 bases and V 6 bases, and 8 bases lay outside the gene matches. The CDR3 has 14 residues. CDR1 and CDR2 (germline): MNHEY, SVGAGI. This CDR3 reads CASRRLQGLTEAFF. The CDR3 bases are TGTGCCAGCAGACGCCTACAGGGGCTCACTGAAGCTTTCTTT.

This clonotype was seen a handful of times. This rearrangement joins TRBV19 to TRBJ2-4, with TRBD2 as a possible D gene (6 bases). Trimming removed 7 bases from V and 7 bases from J, with 11 bases in between. CDR3 length equals 12 residues. CDR1 is LNHDA and CDR2 is SQIVND in the germline V gene (reference sequence). This chain's CDR3 is CASNNGGNIQYF. The CDR3 nucleotides are TGTGCCAGTAACAACGGGGGTAACATTCAGTACTTC.

This chain uses TRBV27 with TRBJ1-2, with 8 nucleotides matching TRBD1. This CDR3 has 13 amino acids. Unmatched junction bases numbered 5, after V lost 6 bases and J lost 5 bases. Germline V gene data show CDR1 as MNHEY and CDR2 as SMNVEV (reference sequence). CDR3 coding DNA: TGTGCCAGCAGGAGGGACAGGACTTATGGCTACACCTTC. Encoded protein: CASRRDRTYGYTF.

This clonotype was found many times. The chain links TRBV21-1 to TRBJ2-5; the D call in the table, TRBD1, was not verified against the DNA. TRBV21-1 is a pseudogene segment. CDR3 length: 15 residues. The CDR3 DNA is TGTGCCAGCAGCAAAGAATCGGCCTTAGGGGCGACCCAGTACTTC. Residues: CASSKESALGATQYF.

This clonotype was detected only a few times. This rearrangement joins TRBV6-6 to TRBJ2-7, with unresolved D. This CDR3 has 10 amino acids. The germline V gene has CDR1 MNHNY and CDR2 SVGAGI (reference sequence). Trimming took off 8 bases at V and 4 bases at J, with 6 bases between the two ends. The CDR3 DNA is TGTGCCAGCGGCCTTTACGAGCAGTACTTC. Its protein product is CASGLYEQYF.

This clonotype was counted a few times. This sequence joins TRBV7-2 and TRBJ2-1; weak D call: TRBD1 (5 bases). The V gene lost 4 bases and the J gene lost 0 bases, with 10 bases spanning the gap. Germline assignment: CDR1 SGHTA and CDR2 FQGNSA. The CDR3 sequence is 15 residues long. CDR3 loop: CASSSFGASYNEQFF. CDR3 DNA: TGTGCCAGCAGCTCCTTTGGGGCCTCCTACAATGAGCAGTTCTTC.

The rearrangement uses TRBV19 and TRBJ1-4; TRBD1 might be the D (6 bases). In germline, CDR1 is LNHDA, CDR2 SQIVND (reference sequence). With 4 bases removed from V and 0 bases from J, the gap between germline ends came to 18 bases. The CDR3 loop spans 18 amino acids. CDR3: CASSTRDNHLATNEKLFF. CDR3 sequence (DNA): TGTGCCAGTAGTACGCGGGACAATCACCTTGCAACTAATGAAAAACTGTTTTTT.

This clonotype was seen a few times. V is TRBV10-1 and J is TRBJ2-1; 7 bases map to TRBD2. From germline, CDR1 is WNHNN and CDR2 SYGVQD (reference sequence). The junction had 4 bases not matched to a gene; V was cut back by 6 bases and J by 2 bases. The CDR3 sequence is 14 residues long. The CDR3 DNA reads as TGCGCCAGCAGCGGGGGGTCTCCCTACAATGAGCAGTTCTTC. The encoded protein is CASSGGSPYNEQFF.

This clonotype was seen more than once but under ten times. The rearrangement joins TRBV11-1 to TRBJ2-7, with 9 bases that match TRBD1. V was pared by 2 bases and J by 5 bases, with 4 bases of the junction left unmatched. This CDR3 comprises 14 residues. In germline, CDR1 is SGHAT, CDR2 FQDESV (reference sequence). Here the CDR3 DNA reads TGTGCCAGCAGCTTAAACAGGGGGCCGAACGAGCAGTACTTC. Translation: CASSLNRGPNEQYF.

This clonotype was counted between two and nine times. This chain connects TRBV2 to TRBJ2-7, with a weak D call TRBD2 (5 bases). Germline V gene lookup returns CDR1 SNHLY and CDR2 FYNNEI. V lost 6 bases and J 7 bases, leaving 10 bases between the germline ends. This CDR3 spans 11 amino acids. The DNA for the CDR3 is TGTGCCAGCAGCCCTCTAGCTGAGCAGTACTTC. Its protein product is CASSPLAEQYF.